Sequencing of this TCR beta chain was carried out in a study of CD8+ T cells in alopecia areata (dated by TCRdb to the late 2010s). For the study in its entirety: The treated patients took part in an open-label pilot trial in which moderate-to-severe alopecia areata was treated with oral tofacitinib at 5 to 10 mg twice daily. Patients received tofacitinib for 6 to 18 months and were then followed off drug for 6 months to check for delayed response and recurrence. In both human patients and the C3H/HeJ mouse model, the study applied high-throughput TCRbeta sequencing to look at T cell clonal expansion in alopecia areata. Human TCRbeta sequencing covered scalp tissue and sorted CD4+ and CD8+ peripheral blood T cells from patchy and totalis/universalis alopecia areata patients and healthy controls. Biopsies were taken from tofacitinib-treated patients at baseline and again at 4 and 24 weeks into treatment, and several of those patients also had a later scalp biopsy. Scalp clonality was compared among normal scalp (n=4), patchy alopecia areata scalp (n=8), and alopecia totalis/universalis scalp (n=8). RNA was extracted with the PAXgene miRNA kit for fixed scalp, the miRNeasy kit for PBMCs, and the RNeasy kit for mouse skin. Amplification of TCRbeta CDR3 regions was done by immunoSEQ multiplex PCR using 35 Vbeta forward primers and 13 Jbeta reverse primers. Study-wide conclusions, independent of this receptor: Resident alphabeta T cells in normal human skin are also sequenced, complicating scalp TCR repertoire analysis, unlike mouse skin dominated by gammadelta T cells. Shared TCR sequences between patients were less evident than in mice, which may be partly attributable to HLA diversity in the patient population. Compared with normal scalp, lesional scalp, particularly in alopecia totalis/universalis, had higher clonality and more expanded CD8+ clones, which suggests antigenic drive.

The CDR1 and CDR2 encoded by the germline V gene are SGDLS and YYNGEE. Trimming removed 0 bases from V and 6 bases from J, leaving 13 bases between the germline ends. Including the terminal cysteine and phenylalanine, the CDR3 comprises 14 residues. The retained sequence is limited to the CDR3, 42 bases, with the frame set at the first base. About this clone itself: What this receptor recognizes is not known. No quality values exist for individual bases; no much larger clone is one base distant.

Peripheral blood and lesional scalp punch biopsies were obtained from patients with alopecia areata. PBMCs were isolated by density centrifugation and stained for CD3, CD4 and CD8, and CD4+ and CD8+ T cells were sorted on a FACSAria. To prepare the library, the immunoSEQ multiplex PCR assay was applied. RNA was extracted from all samples and reverse transcribed into cDNA, which served as template for TCR sequencing. SuperScript III was used to make first-strand cDNA, primed with a 2:1 mix of oligo-dT and random hexamers. A synthetic immune receptor repertoire was used to measure amplification bias, and any remaining bias was corrected computationally. For the original study's pipeline: After raw reads were preprocessed to remove errors, the CDR3 was defined following IMGT conventions as running from the conserved cysteine to phenylalanine. Clonality was computed by normalizing Shannon entropy by log2 of the number of productive unique TCRs and subtracting the result from 1. Whether scalp clones were CD4 or CD8 was inferred by matching scalp TCRbeta sequences against CD4 and CD8 repertoires sorted from blood. TCRdb stores this immuneACCESS table with in-frame sequences only. Part of the clones is absent; in the studies checked, under half of the shortfall reflects unresolved V genes, and no reason is known for the rest. That table gives V, J and clone size, and the DNA gave D and trimming. The sample has 80,000 to 100,000 clones on record, around two fifths of them singletons. The ten largest clones add up to roughly 0.79% of the sample.

The rearranged chain carries TRBV9 and TRBJ2-7; the D segment cannot be called with confidence. This TCR derives from a human donor with alopecia areata. Sequencing was carried out using CD4+ T cells sorted from blood. The CDR3 reads CASSVGDIYAEQYF. The sequence in DNA is TGTGCCAGCAGCGTAGGGGATATTTACGCCGAGCAGTACTTC.